The source of this T cell receptor beta chain is a study of glioma-infiltrating T cells. The length of the CDR3 is 14 residues. Between the trimmed V and J ends, which lost 4 bases and 2 bases, there was a span of 10 bases. Germline CDR1 and CDR2: SGHVS and FQNEAQ. Amplification of TCR alpha and beta CDR3 regions from RNA used iRepertoire nested multiplex PCR. From the multiplex PCR reads, TCRdb called clonotypes with MiXCR, one entry per CDR3 protein. This repertoire shows 150,000 to 200,000 distinct CDR3 sequences, about 31% found once; its top ten account for over 20%. This clonotype occurred many times.

This clonotype was sampled from a human donor with low-grade glioma or glioblastoma, undergoing nonglioma brain surgery, or in good health (not recorded which). Sequencing was performed on glioma tissue, nonneoplastic brain tissue, or PBMCs (not recorded which). The chain uses TRBV7-8 and TRBJ2-3; D may match TRBD1 or TRBD2 (5 bases each). The CDR3 here is CASSSGPTTDTQYF. CDR3 DNA: TGTGCCAGCAGCTCGGGACCGACCACAGATACGCAGTATTTT.